Presented here are 31 T cell receptor beta chains from one specimen sequenced in a study of breast tumors, draining lymph nodes, adjacent tissues. TCRdb redid the calling of the multiplex PCR reads with MiXCR, one entry per CDR3 protein. The sample holds tens of thousands of distinct CDR3 sequences; 35% to 45% are singletons and the top ten take under 13%. The sample taken for sequencing was breast tumor tissue. Receptor source: a female donor with breast cancer. Some clones in this sample may be carry-over from other donors' samples.

This clonotype was observed many times. V and J are TRBV3-2 and TRBJ1-5. TRBV3-2 is termed a pseudogene. The CDR3 sequence is 14 residues long. The CDR3 protein is CASSHLTPNQPQHF. The CDR3 DNA reads as TGTGCCAGCAGCCACCTTACGCCCAATCAGCCCCAGCATTTT.

This clonotype has at least ten counts. This chain uses TRBV27 with TRBJ2-3; no clear D gene. Trimming took 7 bases from V and 2 from J, leaving 1 base between them. Germline lookup yields CDR1 MNHEY and CDR2 SMNVEV (reference sequence). This CDR3 spans 10 amino acids. The CDR3 loop is CASTTDTQYF. The CDR3 DNA reads as TGTGCCAGCACCACAGATACGCAGTATTTT.

The rearrangement links TRBV20-1 to TRBJ1-2, with a possible D match to TRBD1 (6 bases). CDR3 length equals 13 residues. The V end lost 3 bases, the J end lost 1 base, and 9 bases lay between the germline ends. Germline V lookup: CDR1 DFQATT, CDR2 SNEGSKA (reference sequence). DNA for the CDR3: TGCAGTGCTAGCTTGGACAGTAACTATGGCTACACCTTC. Its translation is CSASLDSNYGYTF.

The gene calls are TRBV18 and TRBJ1-2; TRBD1 agrees at 7 bases. CDR3 length equals 12 residues. V lost 3 bases and J lost 5; bases outside the gene matches: 0. Looked up from germline, CDR1 is KGHSH and CDR2 is LQKENI. Written as DNA, the CDR3 is TGTGCCAGCTCACCGGGACAGTATGGCTACACCTTC. This gives the protein CASSPGQYGYTF.

This sequence joins TRBV20-1 and TRBJ2-5; no definite D call. Trimming cost V 0 bases and J 2 bases, with 10 bases left between them. The germline V gene has CDR1 DFQATT and CDR2 SNEGSKA (reference sequence). This CDR3 has 14 amino acids. The CDR3 protein is CSARDQMGQETQYF. DNA of the CDR3: TGCAGTGCTAGAGATCAAATGGGGCAAGAGACCCAGTACTTC.

The rearrangement joins TRBV7-6 to TRBJ2-3; 8 bases are shared with TRBD2. The CDR3 sequence is 14 residues long. Losses at the gene ends were 0 bases for V and 6 bases for J; bases not matched to a gene: 2. From germline, CDR1 is SGHVS and CDR2 FNYEAQ. CDR3 region: CASSLAASGDTQYF. The CDR3, as DNA: TGTGCCAGCAGCTTAGCGGCTAGCGGGGATACGCAGTATTTT.

CDR3 nucleotide sequence: TGTGCCAGCAGTCTACAGGCTAGGGAGCAGTACTTC. This encodes CASSLQAREQYF. This sequence joins TRBV5-6 and TRBJ2-7; D is perhaps TRBD1 (5 bases). The ends were cut back, 5 bases at V and 7 bases at J, with 13 bases in the middle. The CDR3 contains 12 residues. CDR1 is SGHDT and CDR2 is YYEEEE in the germline V gene.

This clonotype was detected ten times or more. V gene TRBV15 combines with J gene TRBJ1-2; the D is unclear. Between the trimmed V and J ends, which lost 0 bases and 0 bases, there was a span of 8 bases. CDR1 and CDR2 from the germline V gene are LNHNV and YYDKDF (reference sequence). The CDR3 is 15 amino acids. This CDR3 is CATSRDAVANYGYTF. CDR3 coding DNA: TGTGCCACCAGCAGAGATGCAGTAGCTAACTATGGCTACACCTTC.

There are many counts of this clonotype. This sequence joins TRBV2 and TRBJ2-3, with TRBD2 matching 15 bases. The germline V gene encodes CDR1 SNHLY and CDR2 FYNNEI. This CDR3 is 14 amino acids long. Germline trimming cut 8 bases from V and 5 bases from J; bases unmatched to any gene: 2. CDR3 sequence reads: CASRTSGRVDTQYF. In nucleotides, the CDR3 is TGTGCCAGCCGGACTAGCGGGAGGGTAGATACGCAGTATTTT.

The V call is TRBV5-1, the J call TRBJ2-3, with 10 bases aligning to TRBD2. CDR3 length equals 16 residues. CDR1 is SGHRS and CDR2 is YFSETQ in the germline V gene. The V and J ends lost 4 bases and 5 bases, in that order; junction bases with no gene match: 10. This chain's CDR3 is CASSREREGLGDTQYF. The CDR3 DNA is TGCGCCAGCAGCCGCGAGCGGGAGGGCCTCGGAGATACGCAGTATTTT.

Notes on this clonotype: This may be a read error: a much more frequent sequence differs by one nucleotide. The J gene is TRBJ1-2, the V gene TRBV5-5, with no clear D. Germline V gene sequence: CDR1 SGHKS, CDR2 YYEKEE (reference sequence). This CDR3 region has 14 residues. In DNA form, the CDR3 reads TGTGCCAGCAGCAATCAGCAGGCGACCTATGGCCACACCTTC. As protein: CASSNQQATYGHTF.

This clonotype was counted many times. The rearrangement joins TRBV12-3 or TRBV12-4 to TRBJ2-7, with 7 bases lining up with TRBD2. The CDR3 spans 14 residues. Trimming cost V 3 bases and J 2 bases; bases outside gene matches: 4. As DNA, the CDR3 is TGTGCCAGCAGTTTTGAGCTAGCGGCCTACGAGCAGTACTTC. Its translation is CASSFELAAYEQYF.

This clonotype was counted ten times or more. The V and J genes are TRBV5-8 and TRBJ1-6, with D uncertain. This CDR3 is built from 15 residues. Germline V gene data show CDR1 as SGHTS and CDR2 as YDEGEE. The germline V and J ends were trimmed by 0 bases and 7 bases, with 11 bases remaining between them. CDR3 residues: CASSLGLGKNSPLHF. In nucleotides, the CDR3 is TGTGCCAGCAGCTTGGGGTTGGGAAAGAATTCACCCCTCCACTTT.

The chain has TRBV2 and TRBJ2-7; the match to TRBD1 covers 8 bases. The CDR3 spans 14 residues. V lost 2 bases and J lost 3; bases outside the gene matches: 3. Germline CDR1 reads SNHLY; CDR2 reads FYNNEI. CDR3 amino acids: CASSEIQGGYEQYF. CDR3 nucleotide sequence: TGTGCCAGCAGTGAAATACAGGGGGGCTACGAGCAGTACTTC.

This clonotype is large by share. The genes are TRBV2 and TRBJ2-5, with 13 bases matching TRBD2. Trimming removed 4 bases from V and 4 bases from J; junction bases left unmatched: 3. The CDR3 extends over 15 amino acids. In germline, CDR1 is SNHLY, CDR2 FYNNEI. The CDR3 sequence: CASSARLAGGETQYF. CDR3 coding DNA: TGTGCCAGCAGTGCAAGACTAGCGGGAGGAGAGACCCAGTACTTC.

This clonotype was recorded many times. The chain employs TRBV15 and TRBJ1-4; D possibly corresponds to TRBD1 (6 bases). Trimming left V 3 bases short and J 8 bases short, with 19 bases between. CDR3 length equals 16 residues. Germline-derived CDR1 and CDR2 are LNHNV and YYDKDF (reference sequence). CDR3 protein: CATSSVQGKGREKLFF. The DNA of the CDR3 is TGTGCCACCAGCAGTGTTCAGGGGAAGGGACGCGAAAAACTGTTTTTT.

This clonotype was counted a few times. The chain carries TRBV4-3 and TRBJ2-1; D may be TRBD2 (5 bases). The V end lost 3 bases, the J end lost 0 bases, and 15 bases lay between the germline ends. CDR3 size: 17 residues. Germline V gene sequence: CDR1 LGHNA, CDR2 YSLEER. CDR3 loop: CASSQRSGISSYNEQFF. The DNA for the CDR3 is TGCGCCAGCAGCCAGCGAAGCGGTATTAGCTCCTACAATGAGCAGTTCTTC.

This clonotype was counted ten times or more. The chain links TRBV20-1 to TRBJ2-5; 11 bases line up with TRBD2. Trimming took 4 bases from V and 4 from J; bases not matched to a gene: 2. Looked up from germline, CDR1 is DFQATT and CDR2 is SNEGSKA (reference sequence). The CDR3 contains 13 residues. Written as DNA, the CDR3 is TGCAGTGCTACAACTAGCGGGGGAGAGACCCAGTACTTC. This translates into CSATTSGGETQYF.

This clonotype occurred many times. J is TRBJ2-1 and V is TRBV6-5, with 10 bases identical to TRBD2. Germline CDR1 and CDR2: MNHEY and SVGAGI. J lost 4 bases, V lost 6 bases, and 9 bases had no gene match. This CDR3 contains 16 residues. CDR3 region: CASRQRTSGTYNEQFF. The CDR3 DNA reads as TGTGCCAGCAGACAACGGACTAGCGGAACTTACAATGAGCAGTTCTTC.

V is TRBV14 and J is TRBJ1-1, with D possibly TRBD1 on 5 matching bases. The length of the CDR3 is 13 residues. Germline V CDR1 and CDR2: SGHDN, FVKESK. V was clipped by 5 bases and J by 2 bases, with 9 bases between them. CDR3 residues: CASSRGLNTEAFF. DNA for the CDR3: TGTGCCAGCAGCAGGGGCCTCAACACTGAAGCTTTCTTT. Filled out from reference TRBV14 and TRBJ1-1, the complete variable domain reads EAGVTQFPSHSVIEKGQTVTLRCDPISGHDNLYWYRRVMGKEIKFLLHFVKESKQDESGMPNNRFLAERTGGTYSTLKVQPAELEDSGVYFCASSRGLNTEAFFGQGTRLTVV.

In this sample, this clonotype turned up once. This chain connects TRBV7-2 to TRBJ2-1, with no clear D. The germline V and J ends were trimmed by 2 bases and 7 bases, with 9 bases remaining between them. The CDR3 covers 13 residues. Germline assignment: CDR1 SGHTA and CDR2 FQGNSA. The CDR3 protein is CASSLIRDNEQFF. The CDR3 DNA reads as TGTGCCAGCAGCTTAATAAGGGATAATGAGCAGTTCTTC. The variable domain in full, completed from reference TRBV7-2 and TRBJ2-1, reads GAGVSQSPSNKVTEKGKDVELRCDPISGHTALYWYRQSLGQGLEFLIYFQGNSAPDKSGLPSDRFSAERTGGSVSTLTIQRTQQEDSAVYLCASSLIRDNEQFFGPGTRLTVL.

The sample holds many counts of this clonotype. The CDR3 reads CSVEQGGGGNTIYF. Here the CDR3 DNA reads TGCAGCGTTGAACAGGGTGGGGGGGGAAACACCATATATTTT. The chain recombines TRBV29-1 with TRBJ1-3; D may be TRBD1 (5 bases). The CDR3 contains 14 residues. The V gene's germline CDR1 is SQVTM and CDR2 ANQGSEA. V was shortened by 2 bases and J by 4 bases, with 12 bases between the two germline ends.

This clonotype was seen ten or more times. The V call is TRBV29-1, the J call TRBJ2-7; D perhaps matches TRBD2 (6 bases). Trimming shortened V by 6 bases and J by 7 bases, and 16 bases separated the two germline ends. CDR1 SQVTM and CDR2 ANQGSEA come from the germline V gene. CDR3 length equals 12 residues. CDR3 amino acids: CSVSLGGGEQYF. Here the CDR3 DNA reads TGCAGCGTGTCGCTGGGGGGAGGAGAGCAGTACTTC.

This clonotype was counted ten times or more. The V call is TRBV6-5, the J call TRBJ1-3; TRBD1 matches at 7 bases. CDR1 is MNHEY, CDR2 SVGAGI, per germline. The trim removed 7 bases at V and 4 bases at J, leaving 7 bases unmatched. The CDR3 has 14 residues. The CDR3 DNA reads as TGTGCCAGCACCCCGACAGGGCCAGGAAACACCATATATTTT. Its protein is CASTPTGPGNTIYF.

On this clonotype itself: A much bigger clone sits one base away, suggesting this may be a read error. The CDR3 DNA reads TGTGCCAGCAGCCTTTGTACAGAAAGCACAGATACGCAGTATTTT. Translation: CASSLCTESTDTQYF. The genes are TRBV4-2 and TRBJ2-3; unclear D gene. The length of the CDR3 is 15 residues. The ends were cut back, 4 bases at V and 0 bases at J, with 11 bases in the middle. Germline assignment: CDR1 LGHNA and CDR2 YNFKEQ.

This clonotype came up many times. CDR3 DNA: TGCAGTGCTAGCATTGCGGGGGGCAGGGACAATGAGCAGTTCTTC. Amino acid sequence: CSASIAGGRDNEQFF. The chain is built from TRBV20-1 and TRBJ2-1; 8 bases fit TRBD2. In germline, CDR1 is DFQATT, CDR2 SNEGSKA (reference sequence). V gave up 3 bases and J gave up 5 bases; unmatched junction bases: 9. This CDR3 has 15 residues.

This clonotype showed up many times. CDR3 nucleotides: TGTGCCAGTCGACTAGCGGGAACGGACGAGCAGTACTTC. Translating gives CASRLAGTDEQYF. This chain joins TRBV3-1 and TRBJ2-7; 11 bases fit TRBD2. The V and J ends lost 9 bases and 5 bases, in that order; junction bases with no gene match: 6. This CDR3 contains 13 residues. Germline CDR1 reads LGHDT; CDR2 reads YNNKEL (reference sequence).

This clonotype was detected once. V is TRBV6-5 and J is TRBJ2-3, with 10 bases aligning to TRBD2. The length of the CDR3 is 16 residues. Per germline, CDR1 MNHEY and CDR2 SVGAGI. V shed 0 bases, J shed 5 bases, and the junction held 5 bases outside the gene matches. The CDR3 bases are TGTGCCAGCAGTTACTCGGCTAGCGGGAGTATAGATACGCAGTATTTT. Residues: CASSYSASGSIDTQYF.

This clonotype was counted at least ten times. This chain uses TRBV5-5 with TRBJ2-6; the D gene is possibly TRBD2 (5 bases). The CDR3 totals 16 residues. CDR1 is SGHKS and CDR2 is YYEKEE in the germline V gene (reference sequence). V was clipped by 4 bases and J by 4 bases, with 15 bases between them. In DNA form, the CDR3 reads TGTGCCAGCAGCCCAGCGACCGGGGTCGGGGCCAACGTCCTGACTTTC. As protein: CASSPATGVGANVLTF.

The chain has TRBV20-1 and TRBJ2-1; TRBD2 might be the D (5 bases). Germline values: CDR1 DFQATT, CDR2 SNEGSKA (reference sequence). The CDR3 totals 14 residues. With 6 bases removed from V and 4 bases from J, the gap between germline ends came to 16 bases. The CDR3 loop reads CSAKRGSGYNEQFF. The CDR3 nucleotides read TGCAGTGCGAAACGGGGTTCGGGGTACAATGAGCAGTTCTTC.

This clonotype occurred many times. The chain employs TRBV20-1 and TRBJ2-5; D uncertain. Trimming took off 1 base at V and 5 bases at J, with 11 bases between the two ends. Germline lookup yields CDR1 DFQATT and CDR2 SNEGSKA (reference sequence). The CDR3 has 13 residues. CDR3: CSARVGNRETQYF. The CDR3 coding sequence is TGCAGTGCTAGAGTGGGCAATCGGGAGACCCAGTACTTC.